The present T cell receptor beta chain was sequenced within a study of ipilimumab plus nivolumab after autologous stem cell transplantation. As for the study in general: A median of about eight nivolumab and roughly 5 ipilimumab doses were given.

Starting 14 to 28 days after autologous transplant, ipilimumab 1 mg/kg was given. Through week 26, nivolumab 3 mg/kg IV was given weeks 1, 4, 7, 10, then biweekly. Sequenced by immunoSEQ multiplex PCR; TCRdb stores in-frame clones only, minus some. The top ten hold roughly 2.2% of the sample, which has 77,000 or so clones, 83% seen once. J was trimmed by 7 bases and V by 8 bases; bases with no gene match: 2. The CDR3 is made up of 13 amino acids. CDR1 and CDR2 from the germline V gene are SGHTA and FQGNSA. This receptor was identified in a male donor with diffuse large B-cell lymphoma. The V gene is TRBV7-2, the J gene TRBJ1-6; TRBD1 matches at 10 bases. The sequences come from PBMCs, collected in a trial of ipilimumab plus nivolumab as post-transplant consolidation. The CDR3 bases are TGTGCCAGCGGACAGGGGGTAAATTCACCCCTCCACTTT. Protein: CASGQGVNSPLHF.